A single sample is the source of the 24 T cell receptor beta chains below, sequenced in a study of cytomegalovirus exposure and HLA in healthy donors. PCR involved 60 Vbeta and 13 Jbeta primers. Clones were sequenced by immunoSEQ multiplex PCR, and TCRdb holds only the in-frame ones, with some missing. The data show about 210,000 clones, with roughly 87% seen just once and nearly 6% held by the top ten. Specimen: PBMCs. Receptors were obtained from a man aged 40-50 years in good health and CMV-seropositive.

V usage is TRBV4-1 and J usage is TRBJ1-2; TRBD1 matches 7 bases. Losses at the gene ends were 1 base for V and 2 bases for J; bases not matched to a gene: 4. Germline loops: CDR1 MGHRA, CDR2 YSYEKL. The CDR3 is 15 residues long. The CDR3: CASSQGTGWNYGYTF. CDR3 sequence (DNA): TGCGCCAGCAGCCAAGGGACAGGATGGAACTATGGCTACACCTTC.

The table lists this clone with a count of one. In DNA, the CDR3 is TGTGCCAGCAGTACTGACAGGGCCTGGGGCTACACCTTC. It yields the protein CASSTDRAWGYTF. This chain links TRBV6-6 with TRBJ1-2, with TRBD1 matching 7 bases. This CDR3 is built from 13 residues. The J segment lost 8 bases and the V segment lost 5 bases, leaving 8 bases of the junction unmatched. CDR1 and CDR2 from the germline V gene are MNHNY and SVGAGI (reference sequence).

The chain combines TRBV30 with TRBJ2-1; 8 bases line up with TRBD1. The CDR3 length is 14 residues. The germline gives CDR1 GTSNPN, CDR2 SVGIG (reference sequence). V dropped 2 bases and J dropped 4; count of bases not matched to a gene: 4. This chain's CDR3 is CAWSPGGAYNEQFF. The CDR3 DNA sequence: TGTGCCTGGAGTCCAGGGGGCGCTTACAATGAGCAGTTCTTC.

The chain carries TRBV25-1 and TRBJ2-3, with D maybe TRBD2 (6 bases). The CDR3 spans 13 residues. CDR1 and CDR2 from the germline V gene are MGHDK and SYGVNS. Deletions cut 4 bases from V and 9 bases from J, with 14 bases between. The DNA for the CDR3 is TGTGCCAGCAGTGGCGGGCCGGGGGAGACGCAGTATTTT. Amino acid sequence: CASSGGPGETQYF.

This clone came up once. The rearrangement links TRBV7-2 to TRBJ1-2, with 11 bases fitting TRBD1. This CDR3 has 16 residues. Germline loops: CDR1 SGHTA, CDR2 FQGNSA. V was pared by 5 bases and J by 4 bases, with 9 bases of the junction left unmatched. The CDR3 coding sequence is TGTGCCAGCAGCACCGCGGACAGGGGGCGCTTCTATGGCTACACCTTC. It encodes CASSTADRGRFYGYTF.

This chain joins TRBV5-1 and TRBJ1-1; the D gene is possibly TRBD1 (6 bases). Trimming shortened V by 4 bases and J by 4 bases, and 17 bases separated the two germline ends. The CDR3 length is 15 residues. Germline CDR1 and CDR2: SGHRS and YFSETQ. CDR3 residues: CASSGGRGKATEAFF. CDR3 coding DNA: TGCGCCAGCAGCGGGGGGCGGGGGAAGGCCACTGAAGCTTTCTTT.

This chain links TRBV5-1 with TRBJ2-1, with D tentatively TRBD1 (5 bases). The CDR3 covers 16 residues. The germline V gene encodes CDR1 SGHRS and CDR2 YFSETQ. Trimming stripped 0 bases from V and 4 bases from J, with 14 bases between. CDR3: CASSLGHRTPYNEQFF. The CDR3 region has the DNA TGCGCCAGCAGCTTGGGTCACAGGACCCCTTACAATGAGCAGTTCTTC. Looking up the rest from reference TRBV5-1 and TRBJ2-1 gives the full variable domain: KAGVTQTPRYLIKTRGQQVTLSCSPISGHRSVSWYQQTPGQGLQFLFEYFSETQRNKGNFPGRFSGRQFSNSRSEMNVSTLELGDSALYLCASSLGHRTPYNEQFFGPGTRLTVL.

CDR3 sequence (DNA): TGTGCCAGCAGCTCGGCTGGAAACACCATATATTTT. Its protein product is CASSSAGNTIYF. The genes are TRBV7-6 and TRBJ1-3; no firm D call. The germline V gene encodes CDR1 SGHVS and CDR2 FNYEAQ. This CDR3 has 12 amino acids. Trimming stripped 4 bases from V and 2 bases from J, with 3 bases between.

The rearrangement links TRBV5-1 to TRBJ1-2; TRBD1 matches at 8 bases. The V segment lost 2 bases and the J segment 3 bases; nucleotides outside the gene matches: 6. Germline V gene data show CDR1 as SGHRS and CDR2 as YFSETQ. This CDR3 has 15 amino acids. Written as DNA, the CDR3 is TGCGCCAGCAGCTTCTCAGGGGGCTCTTACTATGGCTACACCTTC. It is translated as CASSFSGGSYYGYTF.

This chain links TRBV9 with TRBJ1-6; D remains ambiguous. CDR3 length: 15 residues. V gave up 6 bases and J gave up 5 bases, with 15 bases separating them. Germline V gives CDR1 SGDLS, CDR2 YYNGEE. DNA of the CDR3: TGTGCCAGCAACCGGGAAGGCCAGCATAATTCACCCCTCCACTTT. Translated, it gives CASNREGQHNSPLHF.

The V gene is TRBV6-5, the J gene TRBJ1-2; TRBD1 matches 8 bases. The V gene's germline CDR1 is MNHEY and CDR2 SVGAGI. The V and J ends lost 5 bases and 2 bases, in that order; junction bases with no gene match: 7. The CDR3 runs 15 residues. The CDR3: CASSADRDLNYGYTF. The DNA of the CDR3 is TGTGCCAGCAGTGCGGACAGGGACTTAAACTATGGCTACACCTTC.

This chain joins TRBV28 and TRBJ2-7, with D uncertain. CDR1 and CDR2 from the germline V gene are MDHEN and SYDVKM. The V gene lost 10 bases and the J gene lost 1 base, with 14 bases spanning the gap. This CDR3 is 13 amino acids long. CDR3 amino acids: CATLPGPSYEQYF. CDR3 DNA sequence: TGTGCCACTCTCCCGGGTCCTTCCTACGAGCAGTACTTC. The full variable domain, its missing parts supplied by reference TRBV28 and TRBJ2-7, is DVKVTQSSRYLVKRTGEKVFLECVQDMDHENMFWYRQDPGLGLRLIYFSYDVKMKEKGDIPEGYSVSREKKERFSLILESASTNQTSMYLCATLPGPSYEQYFGPGTRLTVT.

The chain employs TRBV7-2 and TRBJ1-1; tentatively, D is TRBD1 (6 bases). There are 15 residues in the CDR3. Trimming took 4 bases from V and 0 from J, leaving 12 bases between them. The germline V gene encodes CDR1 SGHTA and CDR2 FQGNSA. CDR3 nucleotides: TGTGCCAGCAGCTCACAGGGAGGGATGAACACTGAAGCTTTCTTT. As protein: CASSSQGGMNTEAFF. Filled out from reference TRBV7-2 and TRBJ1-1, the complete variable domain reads GAGVSQSPSNKVTEKGKDVELRCDPISGHTALYWYRQSLGQGLEFLIYFQGNSAPDKSGLPSDRFSAERTGGSVSTLTIQRTQQEDSAVYLCASSSQGGMNTEAFFGQGTRLTVV.

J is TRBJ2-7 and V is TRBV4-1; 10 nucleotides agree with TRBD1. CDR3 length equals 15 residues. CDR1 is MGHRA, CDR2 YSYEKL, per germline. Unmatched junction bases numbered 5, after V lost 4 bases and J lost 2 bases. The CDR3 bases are TGCGCCAGCAGCCGAGGGACAGGGGAAGCCTACGAGCAGTACGTC. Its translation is CASSRGTGEAYEQYV.

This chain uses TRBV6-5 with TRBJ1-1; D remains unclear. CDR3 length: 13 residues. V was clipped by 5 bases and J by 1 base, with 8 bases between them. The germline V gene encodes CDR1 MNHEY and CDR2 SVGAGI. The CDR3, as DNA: TGTGCCAGCAGTCATCAGGAGAACACTGAAGCTTTCTTT. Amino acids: CASSHQENTEAFF.

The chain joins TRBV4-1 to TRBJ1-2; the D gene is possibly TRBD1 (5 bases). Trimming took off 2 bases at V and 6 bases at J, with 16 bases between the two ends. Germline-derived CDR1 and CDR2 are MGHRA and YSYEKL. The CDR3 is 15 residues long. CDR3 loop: CASSQSPSGGDGYTF. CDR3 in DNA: TGCGCCAGCAGCCAAAGCCCAAGCGGGGGAGATGGCTACACCTTC.

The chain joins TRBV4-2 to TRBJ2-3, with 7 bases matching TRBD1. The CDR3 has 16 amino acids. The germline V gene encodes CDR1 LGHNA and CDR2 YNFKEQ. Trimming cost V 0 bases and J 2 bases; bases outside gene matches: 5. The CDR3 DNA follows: TGTGCCAGCAGCCAAGATGAGGGGGCGGCCACAGATACGCAGTATTTT. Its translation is CASSQDEGAATDTQYF.

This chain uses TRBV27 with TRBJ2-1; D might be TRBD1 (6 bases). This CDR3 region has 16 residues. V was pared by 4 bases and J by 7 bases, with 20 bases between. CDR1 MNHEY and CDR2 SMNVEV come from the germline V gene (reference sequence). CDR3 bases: TGTGCCAGCAGTTCCCCGCTGGCGAAAGGGGGTAATGAGCAGTTCTTC. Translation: CASSSPLAKGGNEQFF.

The CDR3 nucleotides read TGTGCCAGCAGTTCCAGGGGTTACACCGGGGAGCTGTTTTTT. It codes for CASSSRGYTGELFF. This chain connects TRBV6-5 to TRBJ2-2, with D possibly matching TRBD1 (6 bases). V was shortened by 4 bases and J by 3 bases, with 9 bases between the two germline ends. Germline V gene lookup returns CDR1 MNHEY and CDR2 SVGAGI. This CDR3 has 14 amino acids.

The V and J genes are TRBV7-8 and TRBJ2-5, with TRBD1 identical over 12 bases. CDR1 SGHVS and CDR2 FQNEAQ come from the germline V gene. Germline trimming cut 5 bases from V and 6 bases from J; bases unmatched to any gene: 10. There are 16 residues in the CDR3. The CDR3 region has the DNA TGTGCCAGCAGCCATCCGGGACAGGGGGCGCGTCAGACCCAGTACTTC. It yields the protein CASSHPGQGARQTQYF.

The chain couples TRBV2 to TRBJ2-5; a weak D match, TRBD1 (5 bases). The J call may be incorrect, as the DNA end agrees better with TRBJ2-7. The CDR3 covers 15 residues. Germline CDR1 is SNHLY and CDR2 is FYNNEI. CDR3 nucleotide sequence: TGTGCCAGCAGTGTTTGGGGCGCGACCTCCTACGAGCAGTACTTC. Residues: CASSVWGATSYEQYF.

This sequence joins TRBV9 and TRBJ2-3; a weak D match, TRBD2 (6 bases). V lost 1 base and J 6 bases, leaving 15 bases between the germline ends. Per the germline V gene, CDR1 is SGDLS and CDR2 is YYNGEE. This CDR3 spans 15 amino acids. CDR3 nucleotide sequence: TGTGCCAGCAGCGTAATGAGCGGGCCTCAGGATACGCAGTATTTT. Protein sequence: CASSVMSGPQDTQYF. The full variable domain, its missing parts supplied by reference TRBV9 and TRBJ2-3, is DSGVTQTPKHLITATGQRVTLRCSPRSGDLSVYWYQQSLDQGLQFLIQYYNGEERAKGNILERFSAQQFPDLHSELNLSSLELGDSALYFCASSVMSGPQDTQYFGPGTRLTVL.

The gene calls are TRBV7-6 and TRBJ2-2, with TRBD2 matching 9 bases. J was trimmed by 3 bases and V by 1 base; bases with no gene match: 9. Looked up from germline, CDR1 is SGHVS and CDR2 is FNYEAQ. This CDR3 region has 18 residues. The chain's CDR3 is CASSLGLAGGPYTGELFF. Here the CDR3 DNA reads TGTGCCAGCAGCTTAGGTCTCGCGGGAGGGCCCTACACCGGGGAGCTGTTTTTT. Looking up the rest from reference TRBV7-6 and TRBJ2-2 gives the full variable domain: GAGVSQSPRYKVTKRGQDVALRCDPISGHVSLYWYRQALGQGPEFLTYFNYEAQQDKSGLPNDRFSAERPEGSISTLTIQRTEQRDSAMYRCASSLGLAGGPYTGELFFGEGSRLTVL.

CDR3 sequence reads: CASSKRDRGDAAFF. The CDR3 DNA follows: TGTGCCAGCAGTAAACGGGACAGGGGAGATGCCGCTTTCTTT. The gene calls are TRBV6-5 and TRBJ1-1, with 10 bases lining up with TRBD1. The J segment lost 11 bases and the V segment lost 5 bases, leaving 11 bases of the junction unmatched. The CDR3 runs to 14 residues. The V gene's germline CDR1 is MNHEY and CDR2 SVGAGI.